These 21 T cell receptor beta chains originate from one sample sequenced in a study of T cells in Graves' hyperthyroidism and ophthalmopathy. RNA transcripts served as the template for amplifying TCR beta CDR3 regions. In the first-round RT-PCR of the TCR CDR3, the HTBI primer set was used. One entry per CDR3 protein results from TCRdb running MiXCR on the multiplex PCR reads. The sample carries nearly 600,000 distinct CDR3 sequences, 14% recorded once. The sample was blood. Receptor source: a woman younger than 35 with Graves' ophthalmopathy.

The table lists this clonotype with a few counts. The chain carries TRBV6-1 and TRBJ1-2; no reliable D call. V shed 3 bases and J shed 4 bases, with 15 bases lying between them. Germline V gene sequence: CDR1 MNHNS, CDR2 SASEGT. This CDR3 has 15 amino acids. The CDR3 nucleotides are TGTGCCAGCAGTGATGCCAAGGGTCTCGGCTATGGCTACACCTTC. It translates to CASSDAKGLGYGYTF.

This clonotype appeared a few times. The junction and the germline gene differ at one end; a read error may be behind it. The V and J genes are TRBV7-8 and TRBJ1-3; TRBD1 agrees at 8 bases. Per the germline V gene, CDR1 is SGHVS and CDR2 is FQNEAQ. CDR3 length: 16 residues. The CDR3 is CASTLWGTGTGNTIYF. The CDR3 nucleotides read TGTGCCAGCACCTTATGGGGGACAGGCACTGGAAACACCATATATTTT.

This clonotype has a count of ten or more. The chain carries TRBV28 and TRBJ1-1; a possible D gene is TRBD1 (5 bases). The V end was cut by 2 bases, the J end by 1 base, with 11 bases between. Germline values: CDR1 MDHEN, CDR2 SYDVKM. The CDR3 length is 15 residues. The CDR3 loop reads CASSLGGATNTEAFF. CDR3 DNA sequence: TGTGCCAGCAGTTTAGGAGGGGCAACGAACACTGAAGCTTTCTTT. The whole variable domain, filled in from reference TRBV28 and TRBJ1-1, reads DVKVTQSSRYLVKRTGEKVFLECVQDMDHENMFWYRQDPGLGLRLIYFSYDVKMKEKGDIPEGYSVSREKKERFSLILESASTNQTSMYLCASSLGGATNTEAFFGQGTRLTVV.

The chain combines TRBV20-1 with TRBJ2-7; 13 bases fit TRBD2. Germline assignment: CDR1 DFQATT and CDR2 SNEGSKA (reference sequence). This CDR3 region has 15 residues. V shed 1 base and J 1 base; nucleotides not matched to a gene: 1. The CDR3 spells CSARGLAGGSYEQYF. Here the CDR3 DNA reads TGCAGTGCTAGAGGACTAGCGGGAGGTTCCTACGAGCAGTACTTC.

V and J are TRBV27 and TRBJ1-5, with TRBD1 as a possible D gene (6 bases). The germline V gene encodes CDR1 MNHEY and CDR2 SMNVEV (reference sequence). CDR3 size: 19 residues. V lost 6 bases, J lost 5 bases, and 29 bases lay in between. CDR3 nucleotide sequence: TGTGCCAGCAGCCGACAGGTCGGACAACCAGAAACAAACGATCAGCCCCAGCATTTT. Protein product: CASSRQVGQPETNDQPQHF.

This clonotype was detected many times. The V gene is TRBV11-3, the J gene TRBJ2-3; 12 bases align to TRBD2. The CDR3 is made up of 16 amino acids. From germline, CDR1 is SGHNT and CDR2 YENEEA. Trimming took 5 bases from V and 4 from J; bases not matched to a gene: 7. The CDR3, as DNA: TGTGCCAGCAGCCCCCAGACTAGCGGGAGCGCAGATACGCAGTATTTT. Its translation: CASSPQTSGSADTQYF.

This clonotype was recorded at least ten times. This chain connects TRBV6-1 to TRBJ1-1; D is ambiguous. This CDR3 contains 15 residues. Trimming left V 7 bases short and J 0 bases short, with 15 bases between. CDR1 and CDR2 (germline): MNHNS, SASEGT. The CDR3 here is CASTRQSPLNTEAFF. The CDR3 region has the DNA TGTGCCAGCACAAGGCAGAGTCCTTTGAACACTGAAGCTTTCTTT.

This chain connects TRBV4-2 to TRBJ2-4; D not certain. V shed 4 bases and J shed 0 bases, with 19 bases lying between them. Germline loops: CDR1 LGHNA, CDR2 YNFKEQ. The CDR3 has 18 amino acids. Here the CDR3 DNA reads TGTGCCAGCAGCCGACTCGCCTGGGAACCTCTAGCCAAAAACATTCAGTACTTC. Translated: CASSRLAWEPLAKNIQYF.

The genes are TRBV7-3 and TRBJ1-1; TRBD1 matches 7 bases. This CDR3 has 18 residues. Germline V gene lookup returns CDR1 SGHTA and CDR2 FQGTGA. After removal of 0 bases from V and 0 bases from J, the junction contained 10 bases not matched to a gene. The CDR3 here is CASSLTAAGRGMNTEAFF. The DNA for the CDR3 is TGTGCCAGCAGCTTAACGGCGGCGGGCAGGGGGATGAACACTGAAGCTTTCTTT. Based on the CDR3 plus reference TRBV7-3 and TRBJ1-1, the full variable domain is GAGVSQTPSNKVTEKGKYVELRCDPISGHTALYWYRQSLGQGPEFLIYFQGTGAADDSGLPNDRFFAVRPEGSVSTLKIQRTERGDSAVYLCASSLTAAGRGMNTEAFFGQGTRLTVV.

This clonotype occurred once. This chain connects TRBV19 to TRBJ2-7; the match to TRBD2 covers 9 bases. The germline gives CDR1 LNHDA, CDR2 SQIVND (reference sequence). There are 15 residues in the CDR3. Losses at the gene ends were 4 bases for V and 5 bases for J; bases not matched to a gene: 9. CDR3 DNA sequence: TGTGCCAGTAGTAGAGCGGGAGGCTCTAGCCACGAGCAGTACTTC. This codes for CASSRAGGSSHEQYF.

The chain employs TRBV2 and TRBJ2-3, with D maybe TRBD2 (6 bases). This CDR3 is built from 14 residues. Per germline, CDR1 SNHLY and CDR2 FYNNEI. V was trimmed by 5 bases and J by 1 base, leaving 10 bases between them. The CDR3 DNA follows: TGTGCCAGCAGTAGCGGGCCGGGCACAGATACGCAGTATTTT. Its protein product is CASSSGPGTDTQYF.

This clonotype came up many times. The chain is built from TRBV28 and TRBJ1-2, with 7 nucleotides matching TRBD1. With 3 bases clipped from V and 8 bases from J, the junction kept 15 bases outside the gene matches. This CDR3 spans 16 amino acids. CDR1 and CDR2 from the germline V gene are MDHEN and SYDVKM. The CDR3 here is CASSFVGQALRGGYTF. The CDR3 DNA reads TGTGCCAGCAGTTTTGTCGGACAGGCCCTGCGGGGAGGCTACACCTTC.

On this clonotype: A much larger clone sits a single nucleotide away, making a read error possible. V and J are TRBV9 and TRBJ2-1, with D possibly TRBD1 on 5 matching bases. The CDR3 consists of 12 residues. The germline gives CDR1 SGDLS, CDR2 YYNGEE. CDR3 in DNA: TGTGCCAGCAGTGGGGCTAGGATTGAGCAGTCCTTC. Protein sequence: CASSGARIEQSF.

This clonotype was found many times. V gene TRBV6-2 or TRBV6-3 combines with J gene TRBJ1-2, with 8 bases fitting TRBD1. The germline V gene has CDR1 MNHEY and CDR2 SVGEGT. CDR3 length: 14 amino acids. V shed 5 bases and J 5 bases; nucleotides not matched to a gene: 7. The CDR3: CASSRQDRAYGYTF. In DNA, the CDR3 is TGTGCCAGCAGTCGGCAGGACAGGGCGTATGGCTACACCTTC.

This chain joins TRBV2 and TRBJ2-5; D possibly corresponds to TRBD1 (6 bases). Germline V gives CDR1 SNHLY, CDR2 FYNNEI. The CDR3 contains 15 residues. V was trimmed by 6 bases and J by 4 bases, leaving 18 bases between them. The CDR3 sequence is CASRRESGAGETQYF. DNA of the CDR3: TGTGCCAGCAGACGGGAATCAGGGGCTGGAGAGACCCAGTACTTC.

Many counts were recorded for this clonotype. The chain recombines TRBV28 with TRBJ2-7; D is unresolved. Trimming removed 5 bases at V and 9 bases at J, with 11 bases between. This CDR3 has 11 amino acids. Germline CDR1 MDHEN, CDR2 SYDVKM. The CDR3 DNA follows: TGTGCCAGCAGTCTGCTCGGTTGGCAGTACTTC. Protein product: CASSLLGWQYF.

This clonotype was counted ten times or more. V gene TRBV4-1 combines with J gene TRBJ2-5, with TRBD2 as a possible D gene (7 bases). V was pared by 2 bases and J by 5 bases, with 15 bases between. The CDR3 has 15 residues. Germline V lookup: CDR1 MGHRA, CDR2 YSYEKL. DNA of the CDR3: TGCGCCAGCAGCCAAAGGAAGGAGGGGGGGGAGACCCAGTACTTC. Protein: CASSQRKEGGETQYF.

This clonotype was recorded at least ten times. The chain links TRBV27 to TRBJ2-2; no clear D gene. Looked up from germline, CDR1 is MNHEY and CDR2 is SMNVEV (reference sequence). The CDR3 has 13 residues. V was pared by 0 bases and J by 4 bases, with 3 bases between. The CDR3 is CASSLSATGELFF. In DNA, the CDR3 is TGTGCCAGCAGTTTATCGGCCACCGGGGAGCTGTTTTTT.

There are many counts of this clonotype. The rearrangement uses TRBV11-3 and TRBJ2-2, with 9 bases matching TRBD1. The CDR3 is 16 amino acids. CDR1 and CDR2 (germline): SGHNT, YENEEA. The trim removed 8 bases at V and 3 bases at J, leaving 10 bases unmatched. The CDR3 DNA sequence: TGTGCCAGCGGTCCTAACAGGGGGCAGGACACCGGGGAGCTGTTTTTT. Translation: CASGPNRGQDTGELFF. Variable domain in full (rest from reference TRBV11-3 and TRBJ2-2): EAGVVQSPRYKIIEKKQPVAFWCNPISGHNTLYWYLQNLGQGPELLIRYENEEAVDDSQLPKDRFSAERLKGVDSTLKIQPAELGDSAVYLCASGPNRGQDTGELFFGEGSRLTVL.

This clonotype occurred many times. The V and J genes are TRBV24-1 and TRBJ2-1, with TRBD2 matching over 14 bases. J lost 10 bases, V lost 3 bases, and 7 bases had no gene match. Germline CDR1 reads KGHDR; CDR2 reads SFDVKD. The CDR3 runs to 16 residues. CDR3 in amino acids: CATSDPGTSGSKEQFF. CDR3 nucleotides: TGTGCCACCAGTGATCCTGGGACTAGCGGGAGTAAAGAGCAGTTCTTC.

This clonotype was detected many times. V usage is TRBV6-1 and J usage is TRBJ2-1; 9 bases fit TRBD1. The CDR3 totals 18 residues. The V gene's germline CDR1 is MNHNS and CDR2 SASEGT. The trim removed 2 bases at V and 4 bases at J, leaving 12 bases unmatched. The DNA for the CDR3 is TGTGCCAGCAGTGAACCGGACAGGGGCATAGGGCTTTACAATGAGCAGTTCTTC. It encodes CASSEPDRGIGLYNEQFF.